A single count supports the clone carrying this T cell receptor (beta chain). CDR3 length: 15 residues. V was clipped by 0 bases and J by 2 bases; unmatched bases: 0. From germline, CDR1 is MNHEY and CDR2 SVGAGI. This sample was taken from a study of blood T cell repertoires in COVID-19. For the study at large: T cells, B-cell-depleted T cells, or PBMCs provided the cDNA or gDNA that served as material.

Method: immunoSEQ multiplex PCR; TCRdb's copy keeps in-frame clones and lacks some. The data contain 240,000 or so clones, more than 70% of them singletons. The TCR was taken from a man of 80 years or more with acute or convalescent COVID-19. The chain links TRBV6-5 to TRBJ1-2; TRBD1 aligns across 10 bases. Source material: peripheral blood. CDR3 coding DNA: TGTGCCAGCAGTTACTCGGACAGGGGGAACTATGGCTACACCTTC. Amino acids: CASSYSDRGNYGYTF.